This T cell receptor (beta chain) emerged from a study of blood T cell repertoires in COVID-19 (dated by TCRdb to 2019 to 2021). About the study as a whole: Recovered participants in ImmuneRACE Cohort 3 were defined as having two consecutive negative NP/OP PCR tests, clearance from a healthcare professional, or resolution of symptoms. Where available, HLA class I and class II types were obtained from metadata supplied by the sample provider rather than from assay-based typing. Collaborator samples came from the United States, Italy and Spain and covered acute and convalescent phases of COVID-19. The sample metadata nearly always contained a de-identified subject ID, COVID-19 status, age in years and sex. The material from the prospective study consisted of cDNA or gDNA derived from T cells, B-cell-depleted T cells, or PBMCs. Samples came from the ongoing ImmuneRACE study (first 160 participants) plus 1,254 subjects from 6 global collaborators. A freely available public database, intended as a resource for researchers studying the immune response to SARS-CoV-2, is where the repertoires were released. The dataset comprised deeply sampled blood TCRbeta repertoires from subjects exposed to, actively infected with, or recovered from COVID-19.

From cysteine to phenylalanine, the CDR3 is 17 amino acids long. CDR1 and CDR2, per the germline V gene, are SGHAT and FQNNGV. The immunoSEQ Assay, a bias-controlled multiplex PCR, was used to amplify TCRbeta CDR3 regions from genomic DNA. In the authors' own workflow: The number of nucleated cells in each sample was estimated by amplification of reference gene primers within the assay. Sequence reads were collapsed and filtered to measure the absolute abundance of every unique TCRbeta CDR3 rearrangement. For each sample, productive Simpson clonality was calculated as the square root of Simpson's diversity index over productive rearrangements. TCRdb limited this immuneACCESS table to in-frame rearrangements with V and J called. A share of clones is missing; checked studies link under half to unresolved V genes, and the rest is unexplained. V, J and clone size derive from that table, while D and trimming were established from the DNA sequence. The table for this sample lists some 180,000 clones; about 88% of them were counted only once. Jointly, the top ten make up 20% to 25% of the sample.

Summary of the overall study and its limitations: How much clinical and demographic metadata was included differed by source and by participant, and the metadata was provided uncurated.

Participants in the prospective study were aged about 18 to 100 years, lived in about two dozen United States geographic areas, and enrolled through a virtual design. In the prospective study, participants were assigned to cohorts based on the clinical history participants reported in a screening survey and a study questionnaire. In the prospective study, mobile phlebotomists collected whole blood, serum and a nasopharyngeal or oropharyngeal swab from each participant. Participants in the prospective study had the option to provide additional blood draws and questionnaires over a roughly 2-month period. Blood samples from the prospective study were shipped frozen or at room temperature prior to DNA extraction. As to this clone: It lacks a known antigen. The limits of the CDR3 on the DNA are not certain, so only TCRdb's listed CDR3 is given.

The source of this sequence is a woman aged 35 to 49 in a cohort exposed to, infected with or recovered from COVID-19 (not recorded which). The sequence links TRBV11-2 to TRBJ1-3; the table's D call of TRBD1 was not tested on the DNA. Input material: PBMCs or T cells enriched from blood (not recorded which). The CDR3 here reads CASSFGQGLYSGNTIYF.